What follows describes a single T cell receptor (beta chain). The sample originates from a study of blood T cell repertoires in COVID-19. Study in general: Acute and convalescent COVID-19 specimens originated in the United States, Italy and Spain. The cDNA or gDNA used as material had been derived from T cells, B-cell-depleted T cells, or PBMCs.

In the original workflow: Amplification of reference gene primers provided the estimated nucleated cell counts. This table comes from immunoSEQ multiplex PCR, and its TCRdb copy is limited to in-frame clones, with some not included. The DNA was the basis for D and trimming; V, J and clone size are from that table. The sample records about 120,000 clones, roughly 89% being singletons. J lost 0 bases, V lost 1 base, and 2 bases had no gene match. The CDR3 has 16 amino acids. CDR1 and CDR2 (germline): KGHSH, LQKENI. This sequence joins TRBV18 and TRBJ1-4; 7 nucleotides agree with TRBD1. Input material: peripheral blood. This clonotype was obtained from a human donor with acute or convalescent COVID-19. The donor label of this sample is uncertain. CDR3 region: CASSPLGQATNEKLFF. The CDR3 DNA is TGTGCCAGCTCACCACTAGGACAGGCAACTAATGAAAAACTGTTTTTT. Combining the CDR3 with reference TRBV18 and TRBJ1-4 gives the whole variable domain NAGVMQNPRHLVRRRGQEARLRCSPMKGHSHVYWYRQLPEEGLKFMVYLQKENIIDESGMPKERFSAEFPKEGPSILRIQQVVRGDSAAYFCASSPLGQATNEKLFFGSGTQLSVL.